This TCR beta chain was identified in a study of radiotherapy plus CTLA-4 blockade in lung cancer. The study's findings and limits: Early clonal dynamics of blood T cells, together with interferon-beta, were reported as the best response predictor.

Libraries were prepared by immunoSEQ multiplex PCR; TCRdb keeps only in-frame clonotypes and omits some of them. The profile shows 71,000 or so clones, approximately 86% of them singletons. Remarks on this clone: The antigen remains undetermined.

Ipilimumab-mediated CTLA-4 blockade plus focal radiation was given to patients having chemo-refractory metastatic non-small-cell lung cancer. The CDR3 length is 15 residues. Germline values: CDR1 SGHRS, CDR2 YFSETQ. Germline trimming cut 3 bases from V and 8 bases from J; bases unmatched to any gene: 8. The chain couples TRBV5-1 to TRBJ1-2; 12 nucleotides align to TRBD1. The sequencing used peripheral blood, collected from a patient treated with radiotherapy plus ipilimumab. This sequence originates from a human donor with non-small cell lung cancer who had stable disease on radiotherapy plus ipilimumab. CDR3 sequence reads: CASSSGTGGAEGYTF. The DNA of the CDR3 is TGCGCCAGCAGCTCCGGGACAGGGGGCGCGGAGGGCTACACCTTC.